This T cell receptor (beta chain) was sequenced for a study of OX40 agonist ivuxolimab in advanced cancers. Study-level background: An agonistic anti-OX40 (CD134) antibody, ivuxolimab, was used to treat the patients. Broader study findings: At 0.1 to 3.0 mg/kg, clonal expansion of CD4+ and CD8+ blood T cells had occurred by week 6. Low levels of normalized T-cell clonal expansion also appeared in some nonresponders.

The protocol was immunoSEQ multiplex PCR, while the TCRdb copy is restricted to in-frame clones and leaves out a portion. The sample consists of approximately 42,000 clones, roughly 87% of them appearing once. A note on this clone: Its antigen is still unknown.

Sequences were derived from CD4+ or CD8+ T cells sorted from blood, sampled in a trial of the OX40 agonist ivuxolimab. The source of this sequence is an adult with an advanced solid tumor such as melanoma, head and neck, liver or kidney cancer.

CDR3 nucleotide sequence: TGTGCCATCAGAGTGGCAGCCCAAGAGACCCAGTACTTC. Its translation: CAIRVAAQETQYF. V and J are TRBV10-3 and TRBJ2-5; D call uncertain. Germline lookup yields CDR1 ENHRY and CDR2 SYGVKD. The CDR3 is 13 residues long. Trimming took off 6 bases at V and 1 base at J, with 9 bases between the two ends.